This T cell receptor beta chain was recovered during a study of early stage breast cancer tumors. Study-level information: Each sample averaged around 9.2-fold read coverage. Study-level results: Most shared enriched TCRB sequences were commonly generated ones.

Some clones are missing from TCRdb's copy, which holds only in-frame ones; the method was immunoSEQ multiplex PCR. This repertoire shows approximately 33,000 clones, 60% to 80% found once; its top ten account for under 5.5%. A word on this clone: What it binds is unknown.

The CDR3 runs to 13 residues. J was trimmed by 15 bases and V by 5 bases; bases with no gene match: 11. Germline V CDR1 and CDR2: MRHNA, SNTAGT. The chain combines TRBV6-4 with TRBJ2-1; 9 bases line up with TRBD2. The sequencing input was blood. The sequence was collected from a person in their 40s with breast cancer. The CDR3, as DNA: TGTGCCAGCAGTACTAGCGGGTCTAATTTTCTGTTCTTC. Translated: CASSTSGSNFLFF.